The text below deals with one TCR beta chain. Its antigen remains unidentified. Germline V lookup: CDR1 MGHDK, CDR2 SYGVNS. The CDR3 extends over 14 amino acids. V was clipped by 8 bases and J by 5 bases; unmatched bases: 8. The data are from a study of T cells after yellow fever vaccination. 5'RACE template switching generated TCR cDNA, adding a universal primer site and UMIs. TCRdb independently ran MiXCR on the 5' RACE reads; one entry per CDR3 protein. The table includes some 300,000 distinct CDR3 sequences, around 9.3% detected once. Study-wide findings and caveats: Reappearing after the booster were most of the clones from primary vaccination (around 95% CD4, 70% to 90% CD8).

The input for sequencing was CD4+ T cells sorted from PBMCs, taken 5 days after the yellow fever booster vaccination. The sequence was collected from a man aged 18 to 30 who received the YFV17D yellow fever vaccine. This rearrangement joins TRBV25-1 to TRBJ1-1, with TRBD1 matching 10 bases. The CDR3 loop reads CASSRDRGKTEAFF. The CDR3 DNA follows: TGTGCCAGCTCCCGGGACAGGGGAAAGACTGAAGCTTTCTTT.